This T cell receptor beta chain was documented in a study of shared T cell receptors in the human thymus. This clone was observed a few times. Using immunoSEQ multiplex PCR, the repertoire was profiled, and TCRdb retains in-frame clones only, with some absent. The data hold some 760,000 clones, with roughly 88% observed a single time. The CDR3 has 15 residues. The V gene lost 6 bases and the J gene lost 1 base, with 15 bases spanning the gap. Germline CDR1 and CDR2: LNHDA and SQIVND (reference sequence). The same data also contributed to another study, on human thymus T cells. That investigation notes: Donation came from healthy Finnish infants having corrective surgery for congenital heart defects. Thymic tissue was derived from resections collected during corrective heart surgery. Apparent bias marked the V and J gene usage of thymic and blood repertoires. Thymic TCR repertoires of unrelated people reportedly overlapped highly.

This TCR was sampled from a girl under three years old with a congenital heart defect. The J gene is TRBJ1-2, the V gene TRBV19; the D gene is possibly TRBD1 (5 bases). The sample consisted of thymocytes. CDR3 nucleotide sequence: TGTGCCAGTAGGGGCGACAGCCGCATTAACTATGGCTACACCTTC. Translated: CASRGDSRINYGYTF.